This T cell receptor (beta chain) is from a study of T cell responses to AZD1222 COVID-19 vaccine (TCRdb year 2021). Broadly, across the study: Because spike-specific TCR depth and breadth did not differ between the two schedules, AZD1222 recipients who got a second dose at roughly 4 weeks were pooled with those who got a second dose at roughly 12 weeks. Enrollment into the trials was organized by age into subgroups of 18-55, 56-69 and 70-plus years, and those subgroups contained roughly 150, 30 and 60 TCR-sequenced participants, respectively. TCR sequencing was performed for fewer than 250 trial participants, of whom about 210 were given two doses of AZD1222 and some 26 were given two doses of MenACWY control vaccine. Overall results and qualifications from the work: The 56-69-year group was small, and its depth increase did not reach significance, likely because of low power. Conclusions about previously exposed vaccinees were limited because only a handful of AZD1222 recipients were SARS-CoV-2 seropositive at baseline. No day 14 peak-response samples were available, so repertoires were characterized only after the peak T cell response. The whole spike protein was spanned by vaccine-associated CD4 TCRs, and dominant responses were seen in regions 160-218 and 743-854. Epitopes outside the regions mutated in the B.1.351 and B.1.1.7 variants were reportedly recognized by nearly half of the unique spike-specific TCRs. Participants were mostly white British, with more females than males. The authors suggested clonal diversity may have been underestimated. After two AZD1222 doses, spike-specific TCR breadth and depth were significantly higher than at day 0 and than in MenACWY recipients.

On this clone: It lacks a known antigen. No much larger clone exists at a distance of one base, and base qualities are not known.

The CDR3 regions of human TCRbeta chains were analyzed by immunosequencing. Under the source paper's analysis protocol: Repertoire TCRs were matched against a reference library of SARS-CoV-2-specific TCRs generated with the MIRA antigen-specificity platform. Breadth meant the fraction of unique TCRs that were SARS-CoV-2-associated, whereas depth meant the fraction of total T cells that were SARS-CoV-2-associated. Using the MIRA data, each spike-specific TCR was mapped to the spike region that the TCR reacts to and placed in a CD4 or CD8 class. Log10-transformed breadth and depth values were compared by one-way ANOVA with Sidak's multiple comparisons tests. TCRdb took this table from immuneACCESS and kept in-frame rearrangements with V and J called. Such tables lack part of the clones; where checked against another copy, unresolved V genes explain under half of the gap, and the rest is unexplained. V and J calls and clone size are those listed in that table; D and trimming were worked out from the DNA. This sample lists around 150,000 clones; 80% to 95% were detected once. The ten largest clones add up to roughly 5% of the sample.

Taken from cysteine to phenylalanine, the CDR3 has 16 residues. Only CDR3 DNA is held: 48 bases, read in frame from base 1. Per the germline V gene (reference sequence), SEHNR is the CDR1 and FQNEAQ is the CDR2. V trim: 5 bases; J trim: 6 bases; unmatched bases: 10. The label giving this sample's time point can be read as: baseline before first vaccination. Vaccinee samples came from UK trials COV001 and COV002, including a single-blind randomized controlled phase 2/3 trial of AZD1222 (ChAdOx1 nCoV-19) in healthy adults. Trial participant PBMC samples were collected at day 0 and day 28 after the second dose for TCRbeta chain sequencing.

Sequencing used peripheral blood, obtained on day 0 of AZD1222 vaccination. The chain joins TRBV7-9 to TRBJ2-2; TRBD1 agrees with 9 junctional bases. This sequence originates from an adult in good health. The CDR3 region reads CASSNLQGATAGELFF. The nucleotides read TGTGCCAGCAGCAACCTACAGGGGGCGACGGCCGGGGAGCTGTTTTTT.